The 20 T cell receptor beta chains reported below all come from one sample, sequenced in a study of blood T cell repertoires in COVID-19 (TCRdb year 2020). Library prep was done by the immunoSEQ multiplex PCR assay. Held by TCRdb, this immuneACCESS table contains in-frame sequences only and omits some clones. Under half of the omission traces to an unresolved V gene where checked; the cause of the rest is unknown. The sample table contains some 45,000 clones; only one count was recorded for 70% to 90% of them. The top ten clones comprise 59% of the sample. The sequenced sample consisted of peripheral blood. The receptors stem from a man between 65 and 85 years old with acute or convalescent COVID-19.

The chain joins TRBV5-1 to TRBJ1-4; maybe TRBD1 (5 bases). Germline lookup yields CDR1 SGHRS and CDR2 YFSETQ. Between the trimmed V and J ends, which lost 0 bases and 7 bases, there was a span of 16 bases. This CDR3 spans 16 amino acids. The CDR3 nucleotides are TGCGCCAGCAGCTTGGCCCGGGGGGGAGAAGGTGAAAAACTGTTTTTT. Residues: CASSLARGGEGEKLFF.

The rearrangement links TRBV5-4 to TRBJ2-2, with 10 bases lining up with TRBD2. This CDR3 contains 16 residues. Germline loops: CDR1 SGHNT, CDR2 YYREEE (reference sequence). V was clipped by 3 bases and J by 0 bases; unmatched bases: 2. This CDR3 is CASSSGLAANTGELFF. The CDR3 region has the DNA TGTGCCAGCAGCTCAGGACTAGCGGCGAACACCGGGGAGCTGTTTTTT.

The V gene is TRBV6-5, the J gene TRBJ1-6; D ambiguous. Germline CDR1 and CDR2: MNHEY and SVGAGI. CDR3 length: 13 residues. V shed 11 bases and J shed 7 bases, with 15 bases lying between them. The CDR3 bases are TGTGCCGGGAGCGACGGCTCAAATTCACCCCTCCACTTT. It yields the protein CAGSDGSNSPLHF.

The chain joins TRBV5-4 to TRBJ1-4, with TRBD1 matching 9 bases. Germline CDR1 reads SGHNT; CDR2 reads YYREEE (reference sequence). Trimming took 4 bases from V and 3 from J; bases not matched to a gene: 4. The CDR3 is made up of 15 amino acids. The CDR3 loop is CASSPQGAPNEKLFF. CDR3 DNA sequence: TGTGCCAGCAGCCCACAGGGGGCGCCTAATGAAAAACTGTTTTTT.

This clone is a singleton in its sample. The gene calls are TRBV11-1 and TRBJ1-2, with no clear D. The CDR3 is 13 amino acids. The germline V and J ends were trimmed by 3 bases and 8 bases, with 13 bases remaining between them. Germline V gives CDR1 SGHAT, CDR2 FQDESV (reference sequence). CDR3 in amino acids: CASSFNGLRGYTF. The CDR3 DNA sequence: TGTGCCAGCAGCTTCAACGGCTTGAGGGGCTACACCTTC.

V gene TRBV5-4 combines with J gene TRBJ2-2; 13 positions agree with TRBD2. The V and J ends lost 4 bases and 4 bases, in that order; junction bases with no gene match: 7. The CDR3 spans 17 residues. Germline V gene sequence: CDR1 SGHNT, CDR2 YYREEE (reference sequence). The CDR3 sequence: CASSPGLAGPSTGELFF. For the CDR3, the DNA is TGTGCCAGCAGCCCGGGACTAGCGGGGCCGAGCACCGGGGAGCTGTTTTTT.

The chain joins TRBV19 to TRBJ1-4; no firm D call. The CDR3 consists of 15 residues. The ends were cut back, 3 bases at V and 2 bases at J, with 10 bases in the middle. CDR1 is LNHDA, CDR2 SQIVND, per germline (reference sequence). The chain's CDR3 is CASSILGATNEKLFF. CDR3 DNA sequence: TGTGCCAGTAGTATCCTTGGAGCTACTAATGAAAAACTGTTTTTT.

The chain joins TRBV5-1 to TRBJ2-1, with TRBD2 matching 9 bases. The germline gives CDR1 SGHRS, CDR2 YFSETQ. CDR3 length: 16 amino acids. With V trimmed by 0 bases and J by 7 bases, 8 bases remained unmatched. As DNA, the CDR3 is TGCGCCAGCAGCTTGGCAATTAGCGGGAGTCTAAATGAGCAGTTCTTC. Translated: CASSLAISGSLNEQFF. The whole variable domain, filled in from reference TRBV5-1 and TRBJ2-1, reads KAGVTQTPRYLIKTRGQQVTLSCSPISGHRSVSWYQQTPGQGLQFLFEYFSETQRNKGNFPGRFSGRQFSNSRSEMNVSTLELGDSALYLCASSLAISGSLNEQFFGPGTRLTVL.

The rearrangement joins TRBV3-1 (or the pseudogene TRBV3-2) to TRBJ1-2; no clear D gene. V was shortened by 4 bases and J by 4 bases, with 16 bases between the two germline ends. The CDR3 length is 15 residues. CDR1 LGHDT and CDR2 YNNKEL come from the germline V gene (reference sequence). CDR3 residues: CASSLAGSLGYGYTF. CDR3 in DNA: TGTGCCAGCAGCCTCGCGGGGTCTCTCGGCTATGGCTACACCTTC.

This rearrangement joins TRBV4-1 to TRBJ2-2; TRBD1 aligns across 8 bases. CDR1 is MGHRA, CDR2 YSYEKL, per germline. J lost 5 bases, V lost 0 bases, and 8 bases had no gene match. This CDR3 region has 17 residues. CDR3 residues: CASSQDPGQGETGELFF. CDR3 nucleotides: TGCGCCAGCAGCCAAGATCCAGGACAGGGAGAGACCGGGGAGCTGTTTTTT.

The chain couples TRBV27 to TRBJ1-6, with D possibly being TRBD1 (6 bases). Per the germline V gene, CDR1 is MNHEY and CDR2 is SMNVEV (reference sequence). Trimming removed 5 bases from V and 7 bases from J, with 12 bases in between. The CDR3 has 14 residues. This CDR3 is CASSPGTNNSPLHF. The CDR3, as DNA: TGTGCCAGCAGTCCTGGGACAAACAATTCACCCCTCCACTTT.

This chain links TRBV3-1 (or the pseudogene TRBV3-2) with TRBJ1-5; D uncertain. From germline, CDR1 is LGHDT and CDR2 YNNKEL (reference sequence). The CDR3 is 12 residues long. The V end was cut by 4 bases, the J end by 6 bases, with 7 bases between. CDR3 region: CASSRDGQPQHF. In DNA, the CDR3 is TGTGCCAGCAGCCGAGACGGTCAGCCCCAGCATTTT.

This clone appeared a single time. The chain recombines TRBV30 with TRBJ1-2, with TRBD1 matching over 7 bases. Germline V gives CDR1 GTSNPN, CDR2 SVGIG (reference sequence). The V and J ends lost 5 bases and 4 bases, in that order; junction bases with no gene match: 7. The CDR3 is 13 residues long. The CDR3 sequence: CAWLQGFSYGYTF. CDR3 DNA sequence: TGTGCCTGGCTACAGGGGTTCTCCTATGGCTACACCTTC. Filled out from reference TRBV30 and TRBJ1-2, the complete variable domain reads SQTIHQWPATLVQPVGSPLSLECTVEGTSNPNLYWYRQAAGRGLQLLFYSVGIGQISSEVPQNLSASRPQDRQFILSSKKLLLSDSGFYLCAWLQGFSYGYTFGSGTRLTVV.

The rearrangement uses TRBV12-5 and TRBJ1-1; no clear D gene. Germline V gives CDR1 LGHNT, CDR2 FRNRAP. V shed 5 bases and J shed 5 bases, with 12 bases lying between them. The CDR3 loop spans 13 amino acids. The CDR3 DNA is TGTGCTAGTGGTATGAGGCGGGCGACTGAAGCTTTCTTT. Translation gives CASGMRRATEAFF. The full variable domain, rest sourced from reference TRBV12-5 and TRBJ1-1, is DARVTQTPRHKVTEMGQEVTMRCQPILGHNTVFWYRQTMMQGLELLAYFRNRAPLDDSGMPKDRFSAEMPDATLATLKIQPSEPRDSAVYFCASGMRRATEAFFGQGTRLTVV.

The rearrangement uses TRBV19 and TRBJ1-5; D unclear. Per the germline V gene, CDR1 is LNHDA and CDR2 is SQIVND (reference sequence). The CDR3 is 13 amino acids. Trimming removed 5 bases at V and 7 bases at J, with 12 bases between. The CDR3 reads CASSYSARQPQHF. The CDR3 region has the DNA TGTGCCAGTAGTTACTCTGCGCGACAGCCCCAGCATTTT.

A few counts support this clone. The V call is TRBV25-1, the J call TRBJ2-5, with TRBD1 as a possible D gene (6 bases). Per germline, CDR1 MGHDK and CDR2 SYGVNS. CDR3 length equals 12 residues. The V end was cut by 3 bases, the J end by 9 bases, with 11 bases between. DNA for the CDR3: TGTGCCAGCAGTGATGGGGGCCGGCCCCAGTACTTC. Its translation is CASSDGGRPQYF. Supplemented by reference TRBV25-1 and TRBJ2-5, the full variable domain reads EADIYQTPRYLVIGTGKKITLECSQTMGHDKMYWYQQDPGMELHLIHYSYGVNSTEKGDLSSESTVSRIRTEHFPLTLESARPSHTSQYLCASSDGGRPQYFGPGTRLLVL.

This clone qualifies as large (0.1 to 1%). The V and J genes are TRBV27 and TRBJ2-7, with a weak D call TRBD1 (6 bases). Germline assignment: CDR1 MNHEY and CDR2 SMNVEV (reference sequence). The CDR3 extends over 14 amino acids. V shed 1 base and J shed 5 bases, with 12 bases lying between them. CDR3: CASSLYREDDEQYF. CDR3 DNA sequence: TGTGCCAGCAGTTTATACAGGGAAGATGACGAGCAGTACTTC.

This chain links TRBV30 with TRBJ2-1, with TRBD1 as a possible D gene (5 bases). Germline CDR1 is GTSNPN and CDR2 is SVGIG (reference sequence). This CDR3 region has 13 residues. Trimming removed 5 bases from V and 2 bases from J, with 10 bases in between. CDR3 coding DNA: TGTGCCTGGGCGCAGGGCACCTACAATGAGCAGTTCTTC. Encoded protein: CAWAQGTYNEQFF.

This rearrangement joins TRBV6-5 to TRBJ2-5; perhaps TRBD1 as D (6 bases). Germline CDR1 MNHEY, CDR2 SVGAGI. V gave up 5 bases and J gave up 5 bases, with 12 bases separating them. The CDR3 is 13 amino acids. The CDR3: CASSTQGYETQYF. The CDR3 bases are TGTGCCAGCAGTACACAGGGTTACGAGACCCAGTACTTC.

The CDR3 nucleotides are TGTGCCAGTAGCCCTGGCCGGGACACCCTGGGGAATGAGCAGTTCTTC. As protein: CASSPGRDTLGNEQFF. The rearrangement uses TRBV19 and TRBJ2-1, with D possibly TRBD1 on 6 matching bases. The V gene's germline CDR1 is LNHDA and CDR2 SQIVND (reference sequence). Trimming took 6 bases from V and 7 from J, leaving 22 bases between them. This CDR3 has 16 amino acids.